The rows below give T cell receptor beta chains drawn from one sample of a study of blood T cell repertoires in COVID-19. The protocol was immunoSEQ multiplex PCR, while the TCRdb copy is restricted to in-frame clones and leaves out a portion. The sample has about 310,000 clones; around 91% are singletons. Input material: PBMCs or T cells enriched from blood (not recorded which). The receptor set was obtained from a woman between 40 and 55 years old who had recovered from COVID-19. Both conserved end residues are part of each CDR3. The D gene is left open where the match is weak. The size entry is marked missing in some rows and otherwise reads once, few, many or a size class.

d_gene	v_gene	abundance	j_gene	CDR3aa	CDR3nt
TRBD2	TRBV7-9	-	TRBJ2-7	CASSGLAGPYEQYF	TGTGCCAGCAGCGGACTAGCGGGGCCCTACGAGCAGTACTTC
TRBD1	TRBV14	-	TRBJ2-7	CASSRSRGQGISYEQYF	TGTGCCAGCAGCAGATCACGTGGACAGGGGATTTCCTACGAGCAGTACTTC
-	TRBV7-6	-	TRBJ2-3	CASSLEAMLDTQYF	TGTGCCAGCAGCTTAGAAGCTATGCTGGATACGCAGTATTTT
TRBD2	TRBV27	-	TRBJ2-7	CASSAGLARSSYEQYF	TGTGCCAGCAGTGCCGGACTAGCGCGAAGCTCCTACGAGCAGTACTTC
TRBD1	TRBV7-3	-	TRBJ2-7	CASSLSGQGYEQYF	TGTGCCAGCAGCCTATCGGGACAGGGCTACGAGCAGTACTTC
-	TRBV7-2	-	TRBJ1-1	CASSPPRTRTEAFF	TGTGCCAGCAGCCCTCCTCGGACTCGCACTGAAGCTTTCTTT
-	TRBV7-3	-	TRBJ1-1	CASSSTRGTEAFF	TGTGCCAGCAGCTCCACACGGGGAACTGAAGCTTTCTTT
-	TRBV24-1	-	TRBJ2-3	CATGEFTDTQYF	TGTGCCACCGGAGAGTTCACAGATACGCAGTATTTT
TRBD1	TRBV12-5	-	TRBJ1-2	CASGLRTGRHGYTF	TGTGCTAGTGGTTTGAGGACAGGGCGGCATGGCTACACCTTC
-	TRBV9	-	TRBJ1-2	CASSVLTGYGYTF	TGTGCCAGCAGCGTATTAACAGGGTATGGCTACACCTTC
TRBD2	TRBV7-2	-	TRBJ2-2	CASSLVPSGGANTGELFF	TGTGCCAGCAGCTTAGTTCCTAGCGGGGGGGCAAACACCGGGGAGCTGTTTTTT
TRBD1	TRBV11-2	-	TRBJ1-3	CASSSDRGTGNTIYF	TGTGCCAGCAGCTCGGACAGGGGGACTGGAAACACCATATATTTT
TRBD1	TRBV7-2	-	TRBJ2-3	CASSLEGAFLTDTQYF	TGTGCCAGCAGCTTAGAGGGGGCCTTTTTGACAGATACGCAGTATTTT
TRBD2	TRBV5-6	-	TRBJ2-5	CASSRDLFAGVETQYF	TGTGCCAGCAGCCGGGACCTTTTTGCGGGAGTGGAGACCCAGTACTTC
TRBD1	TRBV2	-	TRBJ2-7	CASSEAGQFYEQYF	TGTGCCAGCAGTGAAGCGGGACAGTTCTACGAGCAGTACTTC
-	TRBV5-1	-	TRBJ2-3	CASSLGISSDTQYF	TGCGCCAGCAGCTTGGGGATTAGCTCAGATACGCAGTATTTT
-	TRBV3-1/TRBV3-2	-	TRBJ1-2	CASSQASVGYTF	TGTGCCAGCAGCCAAGCGTCGGTCGGCTACACCTTC
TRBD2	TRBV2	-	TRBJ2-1	CASTGSYGGAYNEQFF	TGTGCCAGCACTGGGTCGTACGGGGGGGCCTACAATGAGCAGTTCTTC
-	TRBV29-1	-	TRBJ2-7	CSALALSYEQYF	TGCAGCGCTCTAGCCCTCTCCTACGAGCAGTACTTC
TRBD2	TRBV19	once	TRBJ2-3	CASSSSGSAQYF	TGTGCCAGTAGTTCTAGCGGGAGTGCGCAGTATTTT
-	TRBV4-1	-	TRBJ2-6	CASSQDGGGFPSGANVLTF	TGCGCCAGCAGCCAAGATGGAGGGGGCTTCCCTTCTGGGGCCAACGTCCTGACTTTC
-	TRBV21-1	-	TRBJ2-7	CASSKARAGDHEQYF	TGTGCCAGCAGCAAAGCGCGAGCGGGAGACCACGAGCAGTACTTC
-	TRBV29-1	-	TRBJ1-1	CSVVTGVNTEAFF	TGCAGCGTTGTTACGGGAGTAAACACTGAAGCTTTCTTT
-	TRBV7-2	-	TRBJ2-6	CASSFYSGANVLTF	TGTGCCAGCAGCTTTTACTCTGGGGCCAACGTCCTGACTTTC
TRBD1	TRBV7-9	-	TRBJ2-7	CASSRGQAYEQYF	TGTGCCAGCAGCCGCGGACAGGCCTACGAGCAGTACTTC
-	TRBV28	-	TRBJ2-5	CASSLISGPTQYF	TGTGCCAGCAGTTTAATAAGCGGACCGACCCAGTACTTC
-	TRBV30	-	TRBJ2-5	CASREVSETQYF	TGTGCCTCCAGGGAGGTGTCGGAGACCCAGTACTTC
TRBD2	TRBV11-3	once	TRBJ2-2	CASSLSSGSAVLGELFF	TGTGCCAGCAGCTTAAGTAGCGGGAGTGCGGTGTTGGGGGAGCTGTTTTTT
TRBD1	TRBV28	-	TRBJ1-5	CASSSGQSKRAQHF	TGTGCCAGCAGCTCGGGACAGTCTAAACGGGCCCAGCATTTT
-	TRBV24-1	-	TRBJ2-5	CATSDRDRYQETQYF	TGTGCCACCAGTGATCGCGACAGGTATCAAGAGACCCAGTACTTC
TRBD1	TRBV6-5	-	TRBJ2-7	CASSQDRGPYEQYF	TGTGCCAGCAGCCAGGACAGGGGGCCCTACGAGCAGTACTTC
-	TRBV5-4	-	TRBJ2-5	CASSPDSLRETQYF	TGTGCCAGCAGCCCGGACAGCCTGAGGGAGACCCAGTACTTC
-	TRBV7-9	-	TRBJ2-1	CASSRLLRSYNEQFF	TGTGCCAGCAGTCGTCTCCTCCGCTCCTACAATGAGCAGTTCTTC
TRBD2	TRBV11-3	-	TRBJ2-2	CASSPGLAGVLSGELFF	TGTGCCAGCAGTCCCGGACTAGCGGGAGTTTTGTCCGGGGAGCTGTTTTTT
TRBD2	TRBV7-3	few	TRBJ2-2	CASTPTAGGPGTGELFF	TGTGCCAGCACCCCAACTGCGGGGGGGCCGGGCACCGGGGAGCTGTTTTTT
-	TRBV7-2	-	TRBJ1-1	CASSEVGANTEAFF	TGTGCCAGCAGCGAAGTTGGGGCGAACACTGAAGCTTTCTTT
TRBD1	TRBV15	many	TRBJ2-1	CATRGQPSYNEQFF	TGTGCCACCCGGGGACAGCCGAGCTACAATGAGCAGTTCTTC
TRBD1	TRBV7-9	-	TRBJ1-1	CASSVGQGRTEAFF	TGTGCCAGCAGCGTGGGACAGGGTCGCACTGAAGCTTTCTTT
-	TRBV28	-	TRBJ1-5	CASSLWAGRNQPQHF	TGTGCCAGCAGTTTATGGGCAGGGCGCAATCAGCCCCAGCATTTT